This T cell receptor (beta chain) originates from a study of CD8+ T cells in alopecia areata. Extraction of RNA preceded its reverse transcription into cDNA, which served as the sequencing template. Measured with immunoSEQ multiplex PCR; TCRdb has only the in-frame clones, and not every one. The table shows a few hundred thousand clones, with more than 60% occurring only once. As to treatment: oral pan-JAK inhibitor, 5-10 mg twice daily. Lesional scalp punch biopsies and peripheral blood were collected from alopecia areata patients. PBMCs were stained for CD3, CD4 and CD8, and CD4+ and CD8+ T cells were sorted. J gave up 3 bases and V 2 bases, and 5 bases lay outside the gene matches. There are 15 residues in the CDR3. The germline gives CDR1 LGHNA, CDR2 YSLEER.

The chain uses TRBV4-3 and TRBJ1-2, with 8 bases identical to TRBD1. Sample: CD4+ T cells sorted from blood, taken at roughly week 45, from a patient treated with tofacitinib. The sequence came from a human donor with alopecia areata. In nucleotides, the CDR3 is TGCGCCAGCAGCCAAATGGACAGGGACGACTATGGCTACACCTTC. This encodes CASSQMDRDDYGYTF.